The present T cell receptor beta chain was sequenced within a study of blood T cell repertoires in COVID-19. V was cut by 0 bases and J by 5 bases, with 13 bases left in between. The V gene's germline CDR1 is LGHNA and CDR2 YNFKEQ. The CDR3 loop spans 15 amino acids. Profiling relied on immunoSEQ multiplex PCR, and the TCRdb table lists in-frame clones only, not all of them. The table shows 210,000 or so clones, with around 90% occurring only once. The clonotype originates from a woman aged 25 to 39 who had been exposed to COVID-19. The chain combines TRBV4-2 with TRBJ1-1; D not resolved. The sequencing input was PBMCs or T cells enriched from blood (not recorded which). Written as DNA, the CDR3 is TGTGCCAGCAGCCAAGAAGTGAGGGCTGGGACTGAAGCTTTCTTT. Translating gives CASSQEVRAGTEAFF.